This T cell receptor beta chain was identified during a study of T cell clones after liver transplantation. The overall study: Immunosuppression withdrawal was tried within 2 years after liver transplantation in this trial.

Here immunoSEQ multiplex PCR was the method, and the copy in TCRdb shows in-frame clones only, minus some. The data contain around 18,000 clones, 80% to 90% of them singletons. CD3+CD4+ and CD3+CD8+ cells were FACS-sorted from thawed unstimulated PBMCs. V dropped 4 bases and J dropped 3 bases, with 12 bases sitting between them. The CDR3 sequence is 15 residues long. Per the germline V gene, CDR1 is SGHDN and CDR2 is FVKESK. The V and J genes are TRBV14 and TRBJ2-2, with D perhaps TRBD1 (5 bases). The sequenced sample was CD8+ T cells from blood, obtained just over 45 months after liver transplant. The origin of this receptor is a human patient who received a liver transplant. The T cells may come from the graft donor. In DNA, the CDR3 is TGTGCCAGCAGCCCACCAGGGTTGTACACCGGGGAGCTGTTTTTT. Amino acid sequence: CASSPPGLYTGELFF.